The 5 T cell receptor beta chains given below trace back to one sample, sequenced in a study of T-cell memory formation after mild COVID-19. TCRdb independently ran MiXCR on the 5' RACE reads; one entry per CDR3 protein. The sample contains under 450,000 distinct CDR3 sequences, 20% to 30% of which appear only once. Sequencing was performed on PBMCs or a T cell subset sorted from them (not recorded which). Source of these receptors: an adult woman who had mild COVID-19 (a few samples of this study predate the infection). Cell type and time point are not known.

This clonotype was found a few times. The rearrangement joins TRBV12-3 or TRBV12-4 to TRBJ1-1; D may be TRBD1 (6 bases). The V and J ends lost 6 bases and 1 base respectively, with 18 bases between them. The CDR3 consists of 16 residues. CDR3 protein: CASRMNWGGSNTEAFF. The CDR3 DNA reads as TGTGCCAGCAGGATGAACTGGGGGGGCTCGAACACTGAAGCTTTCTTT.

This clonotype was seen a single time. The chain has TRBV20-1 and TRBJ1-1; D is ambiguous. Germline assignment: CDR1 DFQATT and CDR2 SNEGSKA (reference sequence). The CDR3 covers 12 residues. V lost 3 bases, J lost 6 bases, and 11 bases lay in between. CDR3 protein: CSASLLAPEAFF. CDR3 DNA: TGCAGTGCTAGCCTCCTGGCCCCTGAAGCTTTCTTT.

V and J are TRBV15 and TRBJ1-5; 9 nucleotides align to TRBD1. CDR3 size: 12 residues. With 8 bases clipped from V and 7 bases from J, the junction kept 3 bases outside the gene matches. CDR1 is LNHNV, CDR2 YYDKDF, per germline (reference sequence). The CDR3 region has the DNA TGTGCCACCCGGACAGGGGTGCAGCCCCAGCATTTT. Translation gives CATRTGVQPQHF.

This clonotype came up a few times. This chain joins TRBV5-1 and TRBJ2-5; 8 bases map to TRBD2. The CDR3 has 15 amino acids. CDR1 is SGHRS and CDR2 is YFSETQ in the germline V gene. V was clipped by 2 bases and J by 4 bases; unmatched bases: 7. CDR3 region: CASSFSRTSRETQYF. CDR3 DNA: TGCGCCAGCAGCTTTTCTCGGACTAGCAGAGAGACCCAGTACTTC.

This clonotype was recorded a few times. The chain is built from TRBV12-3 or TRBV12-4 and TRBJ2-1; TRBD2 matches 12 bases. This CDR3 comprises 17 residues. Trimming took 5 bases from V and 4 from J; bases not matched to a gene: 9. DNA for the CDR3: TGTGCCAGCAGTCCCAGACTAGCGGGGGATTTATACAATGAGCAGTTCTTC. This gives the protein CASSPRLAGDLYNEQFF.